This T cell receptor (beta chain) was captured by sequencing in a study of cytomegalovirus exposure and HLA in healthy donors. 13 Jbeta primers and 60 Vbeta primers were used for the PCR. TCRdb keeps only in-frame clones here, not all; method: immunoSEQ multiplex PCR. Recorded for this sample: about 170,000 clones. Findings and limits, study-wide: Follow-up analysis later connected one missense variant in DCLRE1C with trimming of TCR beta V- and J-genes.

CDR1 is SGHTS, CDR2 YDEGEE, per germline. This CDR3 is built from 15 residues. The trim removed 4 bases at V and 0 bases at J, leaving 3 bases unmatched. Remarks on this clone: Antigen unknown.

The origin of this receptor is a woman aged 18-30 years in good health and CMV-seropositive. The chain combines TRBV5-8 with TRBJ1-2; TRBD1 agrees at 10 bases. The sample was PBMCs. Here the CDR3 reads CASSHGQGANYGYTF. CDR3 DNA: TGTGCCAGCAGCCATGGACAGGGGGCTAACTATGGCTACACCTTC.